This TCR beta chain originates from a study of post-analysis software for immune sequencing data. Turning to the study itself: Disease courses included relapsing-remitting, secondary progressive and progressive-relapsing multiple sclerosis.

Points from the study as a whole: Multiple sclerosis patients showed significantly lower normalized Chao1 diversity than controls did. F-measure co-clustering was strong for batch-matched samples.

The TCR beta cDNA libraries carried unique molecular identifiers. Input amounts of about 0.85 to 11 million T cells were used. These gave roughly 0.5 million cDNA molecules, so each molecule approximated one T cell. TCRdb processed the PCR reads anew with MiXCR; each CDR3 protein has one entry. The sample records hundreds of thousands of distinct CDR3 sequences, roughly three fifths being singletons. A note on this clonotype: Antigen specificity is unknown.

The source is a girl aged 2 to 10 with multiple sclerosis. Sequences were obtained from blood.

The CDR3 coding sequence is TGTGCCAGCAGCTTTAGCGGGGGGGCTCAGGGTGAGCAGTTCTTC. This sequence encodes CASSFSGGAQGEQFF. The genes are TRBV7-2 and TRBJ2-1; 11 positions agree with TRBD2. V dropped 3 bases and J dropped 9; count of bases not matched to a gene: 7. The CDR3 loop spans 15 amino acids. Germline CDR1 and CDR2: SGHTA and FQGNSA.